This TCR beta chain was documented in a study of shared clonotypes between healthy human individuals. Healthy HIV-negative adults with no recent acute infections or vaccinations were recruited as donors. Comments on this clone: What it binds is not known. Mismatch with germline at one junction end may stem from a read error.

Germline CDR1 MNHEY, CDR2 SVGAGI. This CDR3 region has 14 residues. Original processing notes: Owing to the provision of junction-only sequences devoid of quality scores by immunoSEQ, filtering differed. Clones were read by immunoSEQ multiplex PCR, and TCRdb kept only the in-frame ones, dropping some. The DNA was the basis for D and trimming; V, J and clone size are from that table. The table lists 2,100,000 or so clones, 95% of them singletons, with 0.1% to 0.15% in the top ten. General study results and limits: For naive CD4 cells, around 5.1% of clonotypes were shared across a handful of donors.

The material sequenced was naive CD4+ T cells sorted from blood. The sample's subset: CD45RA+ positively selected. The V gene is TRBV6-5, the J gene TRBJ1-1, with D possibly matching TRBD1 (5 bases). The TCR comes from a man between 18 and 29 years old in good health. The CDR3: CAISGGPGNTEAFF. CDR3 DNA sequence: TGTGCCATCAGTGGGGGTCCAGGGAACACTGAAGCTTTCTTT.